These 10 T cell receptor beta chains were sequenced from one sample in a study of blood T cell repertoires in COVID-19. The assay was immunoSEQ multiplex PCR, and TCRdb's table has in-frame clones only and misses some. The sample contains 130,000 or so clones, approximately 84% of which appear only once. Sequencing was carried out using peripheral blood. The receptors shown here come from a woman of 80 years or more with acute or convalescent COVID-19.

The chain employs TRBV27 and TRBJ2-2, with no clear D. Trimming took 0 bases from V and 6 from J, leaving 11 bases between them. Germline V lookup: CDR1 MNHEY, CDR2 SMNVEV (reference sequence). CDR3 length: 15 residues. CDR3 in amino acids: CASSLSSGYAGELFF. CDR3 nucleotide sequence: TGTGCCAGCAGTTTATCATCCGGGTACGCCGGGGAGCTGTTTTTT.

The genes are TRBV3-1 (or the pseudogene TRBV3-2) and TRBJ2-1; D remains unclear. Looked up from germline, CDR1 is LGHDT and CDR2 is YNNKEL (reference sequence). V lost 4 bases to trimming and J lost 5 bases, with 9 bases between them. CDR3 size: 13 residues. The DNA of the CDR3 is TGTGCCAGCAGCCCGACACAACACAATGAGCAGTTCTTC. This sequence encodes CASSPTQHNEQFF.

The chain employs TRBV30 and TRBJ1-6, with 9 bases aligning to TRBD1. Germline V CDR1 and CDR2: GTSNPN, SVGIG (reference sequence). V lost 7 bases, J lost 7 bases, and 5 bases stayed unmatched. The CDR3 extends over 13 amino acids. CDR3 nucleotides: TGTGCCTACAAGACAGGGGGAAATTCACCCCTCCACTTT. Amino acids: CAYKTGGNSPLHF. The whole variable domain, filled in from reference TRBV30 and TRBJ1-6, reads SQTIHQWPATLVQPVGSPLSLECTVEGTSNPNLYWYRQAAGRGLQLLFYSVGIGQISSEVPQNLSASRPQDRQFILSSKKLLLSDSGFYLCAYKTGGNSPLHFGNGTRLTVT.

This clone is a singleton in its sample. The genes are TRBV2 and TRBJ1-6, with TRBD1 identical over 7 bases. The ends lost 9 bases at V and 7 bases at J; junction bases unmatched: 6. Germline loops: CDR1 SNHLY, CDR2 FYNNEI. The CDR3 covers 13 residues. CDR3: CASEQGTNSPLHF. In DNA form, the CDR3 reads TGTGCCAGTGAACAGGGGACGAATTCACCCCTCCACTTT.

This chain connects TRBV19 to TRBJ1-6; D unresolved. V was pared by 6 bases and J by 4 bases, with 4 bases between. Germline V gene lookup returns CDR1 LNHDA and CDR2 SQIVND (reference sequence). CDR3 length equals 12 residues. CDR3 DNA: TGTGCCAGTAGACAGTATAATTCACCCCTCCACTTT. It yields the protein CASRQYNSPLHF.

The chain carries TRBV5-1 and TRBJ1-6; 9 bases match TRBD1. V trimming: 4 bases; J trimming: 8 bases; junction bases outside the gene matches: 10. The CDR3 covers 16 residues. CDR1 is SGHRS, CDR2 YFSETQ, per germline. The CDR3 reads CASSLEAGQGHSPLHF. In nucleotides, the CDR3 is TGCGCCAGCAGCCTTGAGGCGGGACAGGGACATTCACCCCTCCACTTT.

In this sample, this clone turned up a few times. The chain carries TRBV7-2 and TRBJ2-3; 9 nucleotides match TRBD2. Per germline, CDR1 SGHTA and CDR2 FQGNSA. V gave up 1 base and J gave up 1 base; unmatched junction bases: 6. The CDR3 contains 17 residues. The CDR3 sequence is CASSLGHLAGRTDTQYF. In nucleotides, the CDR3 is TGTGCCAGCAGCTTAGGGCACCTAGCGGGACGCACAGATACGCAGTATTTT.

The chain is built from TRBV5-1 and TRBJ2-1; 10 bases match TRBD1. CDR1 is SGHRS and CDR2 is YFSETQ in the germline V gene. J was trimmed by 6 bases and V by 1 base; bases with no gene match: 4. The CDR3 loop spans 15 amino acids. The CDR3 bases are TGCGCCAGCAGCTTGAGGGACAGGGGATCCAATGAGCAGTTCTTC. This gives the protein CASSLRDRGSNEQFF. Full variable domain (remainder filled in from reference TRBV5-1 and TRBJ2-1): KAGVTQTPRYLIKTRGQQVTLSCSPISGHRSVSWYQQTPGQGLQFLFEYFSETQRNKGNFPGRFSGRQFSNSRSEMNVSTLELGDSALYLCASSLRDRGSNEQFFGPGTRLTVL.

This clone was observed once. This chain connects TRBV29-1 to TRBJ1-2, with D tentatively TRBD1 (6 bases). This CDR3 has 13 residues. Trimming shortened V by 2 bases and J by 5 bases, and 12 bases separated the two germline ends. The V gene's germline CDR1 is SQVTM and CDR2 ANQGSEA. The CDR3 region is CSVETGLGYGYTF. The CDR3, as DNA: TGCAGCGTTGAAACAGGGCTGGGGTATGGCTACACCTTC.

V usage is TRBV10-3 and J usage is TRBJ2-1; 9 bases match TRBD1. With 0 bases clipped from V and 8 bases from J, the junction kept 8 bases outside the gene matches. Germline CDR1 reads ENHRY; CDR2 reads SYGVKD. This CDR3 is built from 16 residues. CDR3 loop: CAISESKGQGRHEQFF. In DNA, the CDR3 is TGTGCCATCAGTGAGTCGAAGGGACAGGGACGGCATGAGCAGTTCTTC.